Each of the 9 T cell receptor beta chains below was sequenced from the same sample in a study of blood T cell repertoires in COVID-19 (dated by TCRdb to the early 2020s). Receptors were amplified or captured by the immunoSEQ multiplex PCR assay. In TCRdb, the immuneACCESS table is reduced to in-frame sequences with V and J assigned. These tables do not hold every clone; where another copy was compared, an unresolved V gene accounts for under half, and the others remain unexplained. Recorded for this sample are approximately 180,000 clones; 80% to 90% of them occurred a single time. The top ten hold 2.5% to 3.5% of the sample. Source material: peripheral blood. These TCRs come from a man aged 60 to 69 with acute or convalescent COVID-19.

The chain is built from TRBV9 and TRBJ1-1; TRBD1 matches 9 bases. Germline trimming cut 3 bases from V and 5 bases from J; bases unmatched to any gene: 5. This CDR3 region has 14 residues. Germline CDR1 and CDR2: SGDLS and YYNGEE. The CDR3 reads CASSATGGWTEAFF. Here the CDR3 DNA reads TGTGCCAGCAGCGCGACAGGGGGTTGGACTGAAGCTTTCTTT.

The genes are TRBV18 and TRBJ2-2; 8 positions match TRBD1. V was clipped by 8 bases and J by 6 bases; unmatched bases: 17. The germline V gene has CDR1 KGHSH and CDR2 LQKENI. The CDR3 contains 17 residues. The CDR3 loop reads CASATTGAGNRPGELFF. In DNA form, the CDR3 reads TGTGCCAGCGCGACGACAGGGGCAGGGAACCGTCCCGGGGAGCTGTTTTTT.

V gene TRBV18 combines with J gene TRBJ2-5, with D uncertain. This CDR3 comprises 12 residues. V shed 3 bases and J shed 1 base, with 3 bases lying between them. Germline V gene data show CDR1 as KGHSH and CDR2 as LQKENI. The CDR3 nucleotides are TGTGCCAGCTCACCCGGCCAAGAGACCCAGTACTTC. It is translated as CASSPGQETQYF.

This chain joins TRBV18 and TRBJ2-3; D is ambiguous. This CDR3 is built from 12 residues. V shed 2 bases and J shed 6 bases, with 6 bases lying between them. The germline CDR1 and CDR2 sequences are KGHSH and LQKENI. The CDR3 region is CASSPMGDTQYF. The CDR3 DNA reads as TGTGCCAGCTCACCAATGGGCGATACGCAGTATTTT.

The chain employs TRBV7-9 and TRBJ2-5; D remains ambiguous. With 4 bases removed from V and 2 bases from J, the gap between germline ends came to 8 bases. The germline gives CDR1 SEHNR, CDR2 FQNEAQ (reference sequence). The CDR3 is made up of 13 amino acids. The CDR3 is CASSSLPQETQYF. The CDR3, as DNA: TGTGCCAGCAGCTCCCTACCTCAAGAGACCCAGTACTTC.

The chain links TRBV5-1 to TRBJ2-5, with a weak D call TRBD2 (7 bases). CDR3 size: 16 residues. With 6 bases removed from V and 4 bases from J, the gap between germline ends came to 22 bases. Germline-derived CDR1 and CDR2 are SGHRS and YFSETQ. This CDR3 is CASTRGGTQGRETQYF. Written as DNA, the CDR3 is TGCGCCAGCACAAGGGGGGGCACTCAGGGTAGAGAGACCCAGTACTTC. Full variable domain (remainder filled in from reference TRBV5-1 and TRBJ2-5): KAGVTQTPRYLIKTRGQQVTLSCSPISGHRSVSWYQQTPGQGLQFLFEYFSETQRNKGNFPGRFSGRQFSNSRSEMNVSTLELGDSALYLCASTRGGTQGRETQYFGPGTRLLVL.

The chain uses TRBV19 and TRBJ2-5; D may be TRBD2 (6 bases). Germline CDR1 and CDR2: LNHDA and SQIVND (reference sequence). V lost 6 bases and J lost 5, with 19 bases in between. The CDR3 runs to 15 residues. The CDR3 loop is CASRFTGTSVETQYF. The DNA of the CDR3 is TGTGCCAGTAGGTTCACCGGGACTTCTGTGGAGACCCAGTACTTC.

The chain links TRBV10-3 to TRBJ1-2; no firm D call. Trimming removed 3 bases at V and 5 bases at J, with 10 bases between. This CDR3 comprises 13 residues. The germline gives CDR1 ENHRY, CDR2 SYGVKD. CDR3 sequence (DNA): TGTGCCATCAGTGAAACGGGCGGGTATGGCTACACCTTC. Protein: CAISETGGYGYTF.

The rearrangement uses TRBV10-3 and TRBJ1-1; 7 bases agree with TRBD1. Per the germline V gene, CDR1 is ENHRY and CDR2 is SYGVKD. Germline trimming cut 6 bases from V and 7 bases from J; bases unmatched to any gene: 2. This CDR3 has 11 amino acids. CDR3 bases: TGTGCCATCAGGGGGACAGATGAAGCTTTCTTT. This sequence encodes CAIRGTDEAFF.